What follows are 8 T cell receptor beta chains derived from one specimen sequenced in a study of blood T cell repertoires in COVID-19. Sequencing used immunoSEQ multiplex PCR; TCRdb keeps in-frame clones, though not all of them. The table has fewer than 350,000 clones, roughly nine tenths seen once; the top ten hold 3% to 4.5%. The sequencing input was peripheral blood. The receptors here all came from a woman between 55 and 75 years old with COVID-19, enrolled during active disease.

The chain combines TRBV6-2 or TRBV6-3 with TRBJ1-1, with D uncertain. CDR1 is MNHEY, CDR2 SVGEGT, per germline. The CDR3 sequence is 13 residues long. Trimming cost V 2 bases and J 1 base, with 5 bases left between them. The DNA of the CDR3 is TGTGCCAGCAGTTACCATCAGAACACTGAAGCTTTCTTT. Residues: CASSYHQNTEAFF.

This clone has a single count. The chain couples TRBV6-5 to TRBJ1-1; 7 bases match TRBD1. Germline values: CDR1 MNHEY, CDR2 SVGAGI. The CDR3 contains 14 residues. The trim removed 2 bases at V and 5 bases at J, leaving 5 bases unmatched. The CDR3 DNA reads as TGTGCCAGCAGTTACAAAGGGGGCGGGACTGAAGCTTTCTTT. Residues: CASSYKGGGTEAFF.

This chain joins TRBV7-3 and TRBJ2-2; D unresolved. Germline CDR1 is SGHTA and CDR2 is FQGTGA. Trimming left V 5 bases short and J 6 bases short, with 10 bases between. The length of the CDR3 is 13 residues. In nucleotides, the CDR3 is TGTGCCAGCAGCAACGTCGCGTCCGGGGAGCTGTTTTTT. This encodes CASSNVASGELFF.

The genes are TRBV7-9 and TRBJ1-5; D possibly corresponds to TRBD1 (5 bases). V shed 5 bases and J shed 7 bases, with 15 bases lying between them. Germline V gene lookup returns CDR1 SEHNR and CDR2 FQNEAQ (reference sequence). The CDR3 is 14 amino acids. The CDR3 is CASSLDQGGQPQHF. CDR3 sequence (DNA): TGTGCCAGCAGCCTGGACCAGGGAGGCCAGCCCCAGCATTTT.

This sequence joins TRBV5-1 and TRBJ1-2; D uncertain. V gave up 2 bases and J gave up 4 bases, with 9 bases separating them. Germline V gene sequence: CDR1 SGHRS, CDR2 YFSETQ. This CDR3 has 13 residues. DNA for the CDR3: TGCGCCAGCAGCTTTGACATGTCCTATGGCTACACCTTC. Protein: CASSFDMSYGYTF. Full variable domain (rest looked up from reference TRBV5-1 and TRBJ1-2): KAGVTQTPRYLIKTRGQQVTLSCSPISGHRSVSWYQQTPGQGLQFLFEYFSETQRNKGNFPGRFSGRQFSNSRSEMNVSTLELGDSALYLCASSFDMSYGYTFGSGTRLTVV.

The chain uses TRBV28 and TRBJ2-5; the D gene is possibly TRBD1 (6 bases). The CDR3 length is 15 residues. CDR1 and CDR2 (germline): MDHEN, SYDVKM. Trimming took off 5 bases at V and 0 bases at J, with 13 bases between the two ends. The CDR3 coding sequence is TGTGCCAGCAGTCCCGGACAGCTCCACCAAGAGACCCAGTACTTC. It translates to CASSPGQLHQETQYF.

CDR3 coding DNA: TGTGCCAGCGGCCAACAGGGAAGACCCTCTGGGGCCAACGTCCTGACTTTC. Translation: CASGQQGRPSGANVLTF. V is TRBV6-2 or TRBV6-3 and J is TRBJ2-6, with D tentatively TRBD1 (6 bases). V was pared by 8 bases and J by 0 bases, with 17 bases between. CDR1 MNHEY and CDR2 SVGEGT come from the germline V gene. This CDR3 contains 17 residues.

The chain links TRBV14 to TRBJ1-6; D possibly corresponds to TRBD1 (6 bases). This CDR3 comprises 17 residues. The germline CDR1 and CDR2 sequences are SGHDN and FVKESK. The V and J ends lost 1 base and 7 bases respectively, with 17 bases between them. The CDR3 DNA reads TGTGCCAGCAGCCAAGTACAGGGAAACCGAATGAATTCACCCCTCCACTTT. Translated, it gives CASSQVQGNRMNSPLHF. Together with reference TRBV14 and TRBJ1-6, the CDR3 gives the full variable domain: EAGVTQFPSHSVIEKGQTVTLRCDPISGHDNLYWYRRVMGKEIKFLLHFVKESKQDESGMPNNRFLAERTGGTYSTLKVQPAELEDSGVYFCASSQVQGNRMNSPLHFGNGTRLTVT.